These T cell receptor beta chains were read from a single sample in a study of T cells in Graves' hyperthyroidism and ophthalmopathy. TCRdb reprocessed the multiplex PCR reads via MiXCR and lists one record per CDR3 protein. The sample holds more than 500,000 distinct CDR3 sequences; 15% to 20% are singletons and the top ten take approximately 30%. Sequencing was performed on blood. These receptors all come from a woman in her 30s with Graves' ophthalmopathy. CDR3s include the opening cysteine and the closing phenylalanine or tryptophan. D genes are given only for firm matches. Where a row states a size, it is once, few, many or the class of an expanded clone; other rows omit it.

V gene,D gene,clone size,J gene,CDR3 protein,CDR3 DNA
TRBV7-9,-,few,TRBJ1-1,CASRDRRTGHTEAFF,TGTGCCAGCAGGGACCGGCGGACGGGACACACTGAAGCTTTCTTT
TRBV2,TRBD1,many,TRBJ1-5,CASMGDRSPPQPQHF,TGTGCCAGCATGGGGGACAGGAGTCCTCCTCAGCCCCAGCATTTT
TRBV20-1,TRBD1,few,TRBJ1-3,CSARDLGQGIGNTIYF,TGCAGTGCTAGAGATTTGGGACAGGGAATCGGAAACACCATATATTTT
TRBV2,-,many,TRBJ2-5,CASSAQQETQYF,TGTGCCAGCAGTGCTCAGCAAGAGACCCAGTACTTC
TRBV6-6,-,many,TRBJ1-2,CASSYGGPYGYTF,TGTGCCAGCAGTTACGGGGGTCCCTATGGCTACACCTTC
TRBV28,-,many,TRBJ2-3,CASRHDVGRRSTDTQYF,TGTGCCAGCAGGCACGACGTAGGGAGACGGAGCACAGATACGCAGTATTTT
TRBV20-1,-,-,TRBJ1-4,CSACRTSTNEKLFF,TGCAGTGCTTGCCGGACTTCTACTAATGAAAAACTGTTTTTT
TRBV3-1,-,many,TRBJ2-7,CASSHRVSYEQYF,TGTGCCAGCAGCCATCGGGTCTCCTACGAGCAGTACTTC
TRBV18,-,many,TRBJ2-1,CASSEIDGFNEQFF,TGTGCCAGCTCAGAGATCGACGGCTTCAATGAGCAGTTCTTC
TRBV2,TRBD2,many,TRBJ2-1,CASSQGGGRDEQFF,TGTGCCAGCAGTCAGGGCGGAGGGAGGGATGAGCAGTTCTTC
TRBV20-1,TRBD2,-,TRBJ2-1,CSAGTSGSYNEQFF,TGCAGTGCTGGGACTAGCGGGTCCTACAATGAGCAGTTCTTC
TRBV10-3,TRBD2,few,TRBJ2-7,CAISEWGLAGTYEQYF,TGTGCCATCAGTGAGTGGGGACTAGCGGGAACCTACGAGCAGTACTTC
TRBV12-3/TRBV12-4,TRBD2,-,TRBJ2-2,CASSYGLAGGWTGELFF,TGTGCCAGCAGTTACGGACTAGCGGGAGGTTGGACCGGGGAGCTGTTTTTT
TRBV20-1,TRBD1,many,TRBJ1-6,CSAPNRDRGSFRNSPLHF,TGCAGTGCTCCTAACCGGGACAGGGGGTCTTTTCGGAATTCACCCCTCCACTTT
TRBV28,-,many,TRBJ2-3,CASSLSITTDTQYF,TGTGCCAGCAGTTTGAGTATTACCACAGATACGCAGTATTTT
TRBV30,TRBD2,-,TRBJ2-3,CAWEAGADTDTQYF,TGTGCCTGGGAAGCGGGAGCCGACACAGATACGCAGTATTTT
TRBV12-3/TRBV12-4,-,many,TRBJ2-7,CASSLRDDYYEQYF,TGTGCCAGCAGTCTCCGGGACGACTACTACGAGCAGTACTTC
TRBV6-2/TRBV6-3,TRBD2,many,TRBJ2-2,CASSRLAGADTGELFF,TGTGCCAGCAGTAGACTAGCGGGAGCGGACACCGGGGAGCTGTTTTTT
TRBV27,TRBD2,many,TRBJ2-3,CASSIRTSGSTDTQYF,TGTGCCAGCAGTATTCGGACTAGCGGGAGTACGGATACGCAGTATTTT
TRBV7-2,-,many,TRBJ2-5,CASSLDRTRETQYF,TGTGCCAGCAGCTTAGACAGGACGCGCGAGACCCAGTACTTC
TRBV6-1,-,-,TRBJ1-5,CASSELGTNQPQHF,TGTGCCAGCAGTGAATTAGGCACTAATCAGCCCCAGCATTTT
TRBV4-3,-,-,TRBJ2-7,CASSQVLQSIYEQYF,TGCGCCAGCAGCCAAGTGTTGCAGTCAATCTACGAGCAGTACTTC
TRBV4-2,TRBD1,-,TRBJ1-1,CASSQDPWTGANTEAFF,TGTGCCAGCAGCCAAGATCCCTGGACAGGGGCGAACACTGAAGCTTTCTTT
TRBV5-8,-,many,TRBJ2-1,CASRGSGIGYNEQFF,TGTGCCAGCCGAGGTTCAGGCATAGGGTACAATGAGCAGTTCTTC
TRBV28,TRBD1,many,TRBJ1-4,CASSPTMTGLNEKLFF,TGTGCCAGCAGTCCCACTATGACAGGGCTTAATGAAAAACTGTTTTTT
TRBV7-8,-,-,TRBJ2-7,CASSLALGRGEQYF,TGTGCCAGCAGCTTAGCTTTGGGAAGGGGCGAGCAGTACTTC
TRBV7-2,-,many,TRBJ2-7,CASSSSETEQYF,TGTGCCAGCAGCTCGTCAGAGACCGAGCAGTACTTC
TRBV6-2/TRBV6-3,-,-,TRBJ2-1,CASSYRRHEQFF,TGTGCCAGCAGTTACCGGCGTCATGAGCAGTTCTTC
TRBV5-1,TRBD2,once,TRBJ2-1,CASSPGPAGGGEQFF,TGCGCCAGCAGCCCAGGACCAGCGGGGGGGGGGGAGCAGTTCTTC
TRBV12-3/TRBV12-4,-,many,TRBJ2-2,CASSLFEESGELFF,TGTGCCAGCAGTCTATTCGAGGAAAGCGGGGAGCTGTTTTTT
TRBV7-9,TRBD1,many,TRBJ2-7,CASRPTGQLPGEQYF,TGTGCCAGCAGACCGACGGGACAGCTTCCGGGGGAGCAGTACTTC
TRBV4-3,-,few,TRBJ2-3,CASSQVGGRDTQYF,TGCGCCAGCAGCCAAGTGGGAGGAAGAGATACGCAGTATTTT
TRBV24-1,-,many,TRBJ2-1,CATSDLEVANEQFF,TGTGCCACCAGTGATCTTGAAGTGGCCAATGAGCAGTTCTTC
TRBV5-4,-,-,TRBJ1-3,CASSEPGLKGNTIYF,TGTGCCAGCAGCGAACCGGGGCTCAAGGGAAACACCATATATTTT
TRBV9,-,-,TRBJ2-5,CASSVGHRDGTQYF,TGTGCCAGCAGCGTAGGTCACAGGGATGGGACCCAGTACTTC
TRBV7-2,-,many,TRBJ2-6,CASSLAPGANVLTF,TGTGCCAGCAGCTTAGCGCCTGGGGCCAACGTCCTGACTTTC
TRBV7-9,-,many,TRBJ2-1,CASSAGATLNEQFF,TGTGCCAGCAGCGCCGGGGCCACCTTGAATGAGCAGTTCTTC
TRBV12-3/TRBV12-4,TRBD1,many,TRBJ1-5,CASSITGGSNQPQHF,TGTGCCAGCAGTATAACAGGGGGCAGCAATCAGCCCCAGCATTTT
TRBV6-5,TRBD2,-,TRBJ2-1,CASSHGGGEQFF,TGTGCCAGCAGTCACGGGGGGGGCGAGCAGTTCTTC
TRBV4-2,TRBD1,-,TRBJ2-7,CASSQALLLGQGSYEQYF,TGTGCCAGCAGCCAAGCCCTACTTTTGGGACAGGGTTCCTACGAGCAGTACTTC
TRBV7-3,-,few,TRBJ1-1,CASSLIGGNTEAFF,TGTGCCAGCAGCTTAATAGGGGGGAACACTGAAGCTTTCTTT
TRBV28,TRBD1,many,TRBJ1-2,CASRQTGDYGYTF,TGTGCCAGCAGACAAACAGGGGACTATGGCTACACCTTC
TRBV29-1,TRBD2,few,TRBJ2-7,CSVEGDEAGGSYEQYF,TGCAGCGTTGAAGGGGATGAGGCGGGAGGTTCCTACGAGCAGTACTTC
TRBV5-1,TRBD2,many,TRBJ2-5,CASSESSGRARETQYF,TGCGCCAGCAGCGAATCCAGCGGGAGGGCTCGAGAGACCCAGTACTTC
TRBV13,-,many,TRBJ1-2,CASSSRQDYGYTF,TGTGCCAGCAGCTCTCGACAGGACTATGGCTACACCTTC
TRBV28,-,many,TRBJ1-1,CASSFRGAEAFF,TGTGCCAGCAGTTTTAGGGGGGCTGAAGCTTTCTTT
TRBV2,TRBD2,many,TRBJ2-2,CASSTSGAGGGELFF,TGTGCCAGCAGCACGTCTGGAGCGGGAGGGGGGGAGCTGTTTTTT
TRBV30,-,many,TRBJ1-3,CAFSGNTIYF,TGTGCCTTCTCTGGAAACACCATATATTTT
TRBV7-9,-,many,TRBJ1-2,CASSPGTPRYGYTF,TGTGCCAGCAGCCCAGGGACTCCAAGATATGGCTACACCTTC
TRBV10-3,-,many,TRBJ2-7,CAIGLPRVFEQYF,TGTGCCATAGGACTACCGAGGGTGTTCGAGCAGTACTTC
TRBV5-1,TRBD2,few,TRBJ2-2,CASSAGLAGSTGELFF,TGCGCCAGCAGCGCGGGACTAGCGGGGAGCACCGGGGAGCTGTTTTTT
TRBV5-1,-,many,TRBJ1-1,CASSLVAMWSTEAFF,TGCGCCAGCAGCTTGGTGGCCATGTGGAGCACTGAAGCTTTCTTT
TRBV6-2/TRBV6-3,TRBD1,few,TRBJ2-5,CASSYSSWKQGKETQYF,TGTGCCAGCAGTTACTCGTCTTGGAAACAGGGGAAAGAGACCCAGTACTTC